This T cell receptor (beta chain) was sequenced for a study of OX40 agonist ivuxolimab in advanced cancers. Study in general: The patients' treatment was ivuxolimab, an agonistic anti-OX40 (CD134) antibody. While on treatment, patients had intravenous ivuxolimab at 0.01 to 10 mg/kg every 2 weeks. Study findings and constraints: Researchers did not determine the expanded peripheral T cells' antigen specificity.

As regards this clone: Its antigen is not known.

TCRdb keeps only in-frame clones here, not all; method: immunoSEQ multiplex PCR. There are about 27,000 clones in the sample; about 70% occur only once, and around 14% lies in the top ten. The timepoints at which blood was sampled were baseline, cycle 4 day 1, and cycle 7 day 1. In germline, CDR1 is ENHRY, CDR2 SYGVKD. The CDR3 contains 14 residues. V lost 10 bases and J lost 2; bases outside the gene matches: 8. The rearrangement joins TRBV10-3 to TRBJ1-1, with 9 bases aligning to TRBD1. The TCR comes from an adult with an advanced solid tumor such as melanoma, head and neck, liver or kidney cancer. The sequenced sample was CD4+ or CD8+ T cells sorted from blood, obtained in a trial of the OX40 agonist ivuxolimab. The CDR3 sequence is CATQLDRGNTEAFF. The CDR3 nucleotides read TGTGCCACCCAACTGGACAGGGGTAACACTGAAGCTTTCTTT.